Each of the 28 T cell receptor beta chains below was sequenced from the same sample in a study of T cell responses to AZD1222 COVID-19 vaccine. The repertoire was sequenced with immunoSEQ multiplex PCR; TCRdb's copy has only in-frame clones and lacks some. The sample lists approximately 190,000 clones; approximately 91% were seen once. Specimen: peripheral blood, collected on day 0 of AZD1222 vaccination. These receptors all come from an adult in good health.

This clone came up a few times. The chain has TRBV7-2 and TRBJ2-1; D may be TRBD1 (6 bases). The CDR3 covers 16 residues. V was pared by 5 bases and J by 4 bases, with 18 bases between. The germline CDR1 and CDR2 sequences are SGHTA and FQGNSA. The CDR3 DNA sequence: TGTGCCAGCAGCATTTTCAGGGGAATTTATTACAATGAGCAGTTCTTC. Translating it yields CASSIFRGIYYNEQFF.

V is TRBV7-2 and J is TRBJ2-3; D might be TRBD2 (6 bases). V dropped 5 bases and J dropped 0 bases, with 9 bases sitting between them. The CDR3 loop spans 14 amino acids. The germline CDR1 and CDR2 sequences are SGHTA and FQGNSA. For the CDR3, the DNA is TGTGCCAGCAGCCTCGGGACTAGCACAGATACGCAGTATTTT. It specifies CASSLGTSTDTQYF. The full variable domain, rest sourced from reference TRBV7-2 and TRBJ2-3, is GAGVSQSPSNKVTEKGKDVELRCDPISGHTALYWYRQSLGQGLEFLIYFQGNSAPDKSGLPSDRFSAERTGGSVSTLTIQRTQQEDSAVYLCASSLGTSTDTQYFGPGTRLTVL.

J is TRBJ1-2 and V is TRBV27, with TRBD1 identical over 8 bases. V gave up 3 bases and J gave up 3 bases; unmatched junction bases: 6. Germline V gene sequence: CDR1 MNHEY, CDR2 SMNVEV (reference sequence). The CDR3 runs to 15 residues. The CDR3 loop is CASSFSGGKDYGYTF. The CDR3 nucleotides are TGTGCCAGCAGTTTTTCAGGGGGCAAGGACTATGGCTACACCTTC.

This clone occurred once. This chain joins TRBV9 and TRBJ2-5; TRBD2 matches 12 bases. The CDR3 has 14 amino acids. Germline CDR1 reads SGDLS; CDR2 reads YYNGEE. V lost 3 bases and J lost 4; bases outside the gene matches: 1. The CDR3 here is CASSGGLAGETQYF. The CDR3 DNA reads TGTGCCAGCAGCGGGGGACTAGCGGGAGAGACCCAGTACTTC.

The V gene is TRBV27, the J gene TRBJ2-6; 7 nucleotides align to TRBD1. The CDR3 contains 17 residues. Germline CDR1 MNHEY, CDR2 SMNVEV (reference sequence). With 0 bases clipped from V and 1 base from J, the junction kept 3 bases outside the gene matches. The CDR3 sequence is CASSLSRTGSGANVLTF. CDR3 sequence (DNA): TGTGCCAGCAGTTTATCGAGGACAGGTTCTGGGGCCAACGTCCTGACTTTC.

This chain uses TRBV28 with TRBJ1-2; D remains ambiguous. The CDR3 has 14 residues. Germline-derived CDR1 and CDR2 are MDHEN and SYDVKM. The germline V and J ends were trimmed by 3 bases and 6 bases, with 14 bases remaining between them. The CDR3 nucleotides read TGTGCCAGCAGTTTGGGTACTCCGATCCATGGCTACACCTTC. This sequence encodes CASSLGTPIHGYTF.

The chain uses TRBV29-1 and TRBJ2-7; 9 nucleotides line up with TRBD1. Germline V gives CDR1 SQVTM, CDR2 ANQGSEA. With V trimmed by 5 bases and J by 3 bases, 2 bases remained unmatched. The CDR3 contains 12 residues. The CDR3 region is CSVLDRGYEQYF. DNA of the CDR3: TGCAGCGTTTTGGACAGGGGCTACGAGCAGTACTTC.

This clone was seen only once. V and J are TRBV5-1 and TRBJ2-7; D call uncertain. This CDR3 is 14 amino acids long. Between the trimmed V and J ends, which lost 5 bases and 0 bases, there was a span of 12 bases. CDR1 is SGHRS and CDR2 is YFSETQ in the germline V gene. The CDR3 region is CASSRTESSYEQYF. The CDR3 region has the DNA TGCGCCAGCAGTAGGACGGAGAGCTCCTACGAGCAGTACTTC.

J is TRBJ1-1 and V is TRBV18, with 8 positions matching TRBD1. J lost 1 base, V lost 1 base, and 8 bases had no gene match. Germline V gives CDR1 KGHSH, CDR2 LQKENI. The CDR3 totals 17 residues. The CDR3 DNA reads as TGTGCCAGCTCACCACTTTCGTTGGGACAGGAGAACACTGAAGCTTTCTTT. This translates into CASSPLSLGQENTEAFF. Using reference TRBV18 and TRBJ1-1 for the parts outside the CDR3, the full variable domain is NAGVMQNPRHLVRRRGQEARLRCSPMKGHSHVYWYRQLPEEGLKFMVYLQKENIIDESGMPKERFSAEFPKEGPSILRIQQVVRGDSAAYFCASSPLSLGQENTEAFFGQGTRLTVV.

This rearrangement joins TRBV6-5 to TRBJ2-3; no clear D gene. Germline V gene lookup returns CDR1 MNHEY and CDR2 SVGAGI. The CDR3 has 14 residues. V was cut by 6 bases and J by 10 bases, with 20 bases left in between. CDR3: CASRSPEPLRAQYF. The CDR3 region has the DNA TGTGCCAGCAGATCCCCGGAACCCCTACGGGCGCAGTATTTT.

This chain connects TRBV19 to TRBJ2-3, with D maybe TRBD2 (5 bases). Germline CDR1 and CDR2: LNHDA and SQIVND (reference sequence). Between the trimmed V and J ends, which lost 8 bases and 9 bases, there was a span of 12 bases. This CDR3 has 11 amino acids. The CDR3 spells CASGRAGTQYF. The CDR3 coding sequence is TGTGCCAGTGGACGCGCGGGCACGCAGTATTTT.

The chain uses TRBV6-5 and TRBJ2-7; a possible D gene is TRBD1 (5 bases). Trimming took off 6 bases at V and 4 bases at J, with 10 bases between the two ends. This CDR3 region has 12 residues. CDR1 and CDR2 from the germline V gene are MNHEY and SVGAGI. The CDR3 DNA follows: TGTGCCAGCAGCTCCGACAGATACGAGCAGTACTTC. It encodes CASSSDRYEQYF.

This chain joins TRBV29-1 and TRBJ1-2, with no clear D. Trimming cost V 3 bases and J 8 bases, with 10 bases left between them. The CDR3 loop spans 11 amino acids. CDR1 is SQVTM, CDR2 ANQGSEA, per germline. As DNA, the CDR3 is TGCAGCGTTGATGGGCGAGGAGGCTACACCTTC. Its protein is CSVDGRGGYTF.

V gene TRBV20-1 combines with J gene TRBJ1-3; D is possibly TRBD1 (5 bases). The CDR3 has 15 amino acids. Looked up from germline, CDR1 is DFQATT and CDR2 is SNEGSKA (reference sequence). V was clipped by 3 bases and J by 2 bases, with 14 bases between them. CDR3 sequence (DNA): TGCAGTGCTAGTGCGGGGGGAAGTACTGGAAACACCATATATTTT. Residues: CSASAGGSTGNTIYF.

The chain recombines TRBV2 with TRBJ1-5, with 10 positions matching TRBD1. Germline trimming cut 6 bases from V and 7 bases from J; bases unmatched to any gene: 3. The CDR3 loop spans 13 amino acids. Looked up from germline, CDR1 is SNHLY and CDR2 is FYNNEI. CDR3 in DNA: TGTGCCAGCAGGGGACAGGGGAGACAGCCCCAGCATTTT. Its translation is CASRGQGRQPQHF.

The chain employs TRBV21-1 and TRBJ2-5; the table gives TRBD2 as D, unverified against the DNA. TRBV21-1 is shown as a pseudogene. CDR3 length: 18 amino acids. CDR3 in amino acids: CASSTVGGKTYYQETQYF. CDR3 nucleotide sequence: TGTGCCAGCAGCACCGTGGGCGGGAAAACCTATTACCAAGAGACCCAGTACTTC.

V usage is TRBV19 and J usage is TRBJ1-1; 7 bases agree with TRBD1. This CDR3 has 15 amino acids. Germline V gene sequence: CDR1 LNHDA, CDR2 SQIVND (reference sequence). The trim removed 6 bases at V and 7 bases at J, leaving 14 bases unmatched. The CDR3 protein is CASSDLLQGSREAFF. CDR3 sequence (DNA): TGTGCCAGTAGCGACCTCCTACAGGGGAGTCGTGAAGCTTTCTTT.

The chain uses TRBV10-1 and TRBJ2-5; 8 nucleotides match TRBD2. From germline, CDR1 is WNHNN and CDR2 SYGVQD (reference sequence). V trimming: 3 bases; J trimming: 2 bases; junction bases outside the gene matches: 8. The CDR3 spans 16 residues. CDR3 amino acids: CASSDSLAGKQETQYF. DNA of the CDR3: TGCGCCAGCAGTGATTCTCTAGCGGGTAAACAAGAGACCCAGTACTTC.

The chain joins TRBV7-3 to TRBJ1-1; D remains unclear. Trimming shortened V by 2 bases and J by 0 bases, and 16 bases separated the two germline ends. This CDR3 is built from 17 residues. Germline values: CDR1 SGHTA, CDR2 FQGTGA. Here the CDR3 DNA reads TGTGCCAGCAGCTTACTCACCTTCCCAAAATTGAACACTGAAGCTTTCTTT. Translated: CASSLLTFPKLNTEAFF. Supplemented by reference TRBV7-3 and TRBJ1-1, the full variable domain reads GAGVSQTPSNKVTEKGKYVELRCDPISGHTALYWYRQSLGQGPEFLIYFQGTGAADDSGLPNDRFFAVRPEGSVSTLKIQRTERGDSAVYLCASSLLTFPKLNTEAFFGQGTRLTVV.

The DNA of the CDR3 is TGTGCCATCAGTGATGTAGGGGGCGATTCACCCCTCCACTTT. Translation: CAISDVGGDSPLHF. The chain has TRBV10-3 and TRBJ1-6, with TRBD1 matching over 7 bases. Germline CDR1 is ENHRY and CDR2 is SYGVKD. Germline trimming cut 3 bases from V and 8 bases from J; bases unmatched to any gene: 4. There are 14 residues in the CDR3.

The chain employs TRBV7-9 and TRBJ1-2; D unresolved. V gave up 5 bases and J gave up 5 bases, with 15 bases separating them. The CDR3 is 14 amino acids. Germline V gene data show CDR1 as SEHNR and CDR2 as FQNEAQ (reference sequence). In nucleotides, the CDR3 is TGTGCCAGCAGCCTATCGCTTGGATCATATGGCTACACCTTC. Translation gives CASSLSLGSYGYTF.

This clone has only a few counts. The CDR3 spells CASSRDRAGAYEQYF. The DNA for the CDR3 is TGTGCCAGCAGCCGTGACAGGGCGGGGGCCTACGAGCAGTACTTC. The chain employs TRBV3-1 (or the pseudogene TRBV3-2) and TRBJ2-7; the D gene could be TRBD1 or TRBD2 (7 bases each). CDR3 length: 15 amino acids. Germline V CDR1 and CDR2: LGHDT, YNNKEL (reference sequence). Trimming stripped 4 bases from V and 2 bases from J, with 15 bases between.

This sequence joins TRBV12-1 and TRBJ1-6. TRBV12-1 is designated a pseudogene. The CDR3 length is 16 residues. The CDR3 bases are TGTGCCTGCTCCCCGAAGGGCGGGGGCCGGAATTCACCCCTCCACTTT. It translates to CACSPKGGGRNSPLHF.

The chain joins TRBV7-6 to TRBJ2-3, with 9 bases aligning to TRBD1. CDR1 is SGHVS and CDR2 is FNYEAQ in the germline V gene. J was trimmed by 0 bases and V by 5 bases; bases with no gene match: 12. The CDR3 runs to 18 residues. CDR3 protein: CASSVTRDRDASTDTQYF. The CDR3 region has the DNA TGTGCCAGCAGCGTAACCCGGGACAGGGACGCTAGCACAGATACGCAGTATTTT.

The chain has TRBV2 and TRBJ1-5, with 9 bases matching TRBD1. The junction had 13 bases not matched to a gene; V was cut back by 6 bases and J by 10 bases. This CDR3 comprises 15 residues. Germline V gene lookup returns CDR1 SNHLY and CDR2 FYNNEI. Here the CDR3 reads CASSGQGSAVEPQHF. As DNA, the CDR3 is TGTGCCAGCAGCGGACAGGGGTCTGCCGTTGAACCCCAGCATTTT.

The genes are TRBV7-9 and TRBJ1-4; TRBD1 matches 9 bases. The CDR3 consists of 12 residues. Per germline, CDR1 SEHNR and CDR2 FQNEAQ (reference sequence). J lost 13 bases, V lost 5 bases, and 5 bases had no gene match. The CDR3: CASSPTGGRLFF. The CDR3 region has the DNA TGTGCCAGCAGCCCAACAGGGGGCCGACTGTTTTTT.

The chain uses TRBV5-7 and TRBJ1-3; TRBD1 might be the D (6 bases). TRBV5-7 is an ORF; its function is uncertain. The CDR3 is made up of 16 amino acids. The ends were cut back, 0 bases at V and 4 bases at J, with 14 bases in the middle. The CDR3 nucleotides are TGTGCCAGCAGCTTGGAAGGGGGAGTGGGGGGAAACACCATATATTTT. Translation gives CASSLEGGVGGNTIYF.

The chain has TRBV5-1 and TRBJ2-7; D remains ambiguous. This CDR3 spans 16 amino acids. Germline values: CDR1 SGHRS, CDR2 YFSETQ. V gave up 2 bases and J gave up 0 bases, with 15 bases separating them. CDR3 residues: CASSLTGLSNSYEQYF. CDR3 coding DNA: TGCGCCAGCAGCTTAACCGGGCTTTCGAACTCCTACGAGCAGTACTTC.